Described below is a single T cell receptor (beta chain) sequence and its context. Antigen specificity is unknown. This sample was taken from a study of post-analysis software for immune sequencing data. Unique molecular identifiers featured in each of the TCR beta cDNA libraries. When about 1 to 11 million T cells were used, they gave some 520,000 cDNA molecules. TCRdb reanalysed the PCR reads using MiXCR and keeps one entry per CDR3 protein. Here the sample spans some 890,000 distinct CDR3 sequences, about 50% being singletons. General study results and limits: The study found TRBV5-6, TRBV5-1 and TRBV20-1 among four to six TRBV segments more frequent in patients than controls.

The CDR3 has 13 amino acids. Trimming left V 6 bases short and J 4 bases short, with 13 bases between. CDR1 SGHRS and CDR2 YFSETQ come from the germline V gene. The sequenced sample consisted of blood. This sequence was found in a girl aged 10 to 17 with multiple sclerosis. This chain uses TRBV5-1 with TRBJ1-2; D is unclear. The CDR3 here is CASKEGGPYGYTF. CDR3 nucleotides: TGCGCCAGCAAAGAAGGAGGCCCCTATGGCTACACCTTC. The whole variable domain, remainder taken from reference TRBV5-1 and TRBJ1-2, is KAGVTQTPRYLIKTRGQQVTLSCSPISGHRSVSWYQQTPGQGLQFLFEYFSETQRNKGNFPGRFSGRQFSNSRSEMNVSTLELGDSALYLCASKEGGPYGYTFGSGTRLTVV.